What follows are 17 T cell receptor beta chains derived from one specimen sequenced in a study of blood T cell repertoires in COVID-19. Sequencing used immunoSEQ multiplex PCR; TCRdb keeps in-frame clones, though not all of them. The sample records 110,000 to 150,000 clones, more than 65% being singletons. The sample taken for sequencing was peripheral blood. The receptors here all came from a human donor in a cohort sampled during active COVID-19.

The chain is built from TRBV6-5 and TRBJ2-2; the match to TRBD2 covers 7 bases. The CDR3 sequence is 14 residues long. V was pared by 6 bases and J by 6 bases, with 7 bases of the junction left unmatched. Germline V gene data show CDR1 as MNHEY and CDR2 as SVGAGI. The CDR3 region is CASSLRGGPGELFF. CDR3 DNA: TGTGCCAGCAGCCTACGCGGGGGTCCCGGGGAGCTGTTTTTT.

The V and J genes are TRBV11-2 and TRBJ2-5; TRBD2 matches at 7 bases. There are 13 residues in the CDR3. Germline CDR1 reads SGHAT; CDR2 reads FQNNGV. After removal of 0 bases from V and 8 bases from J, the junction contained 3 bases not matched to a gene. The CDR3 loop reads CASSLDRGDTQYF. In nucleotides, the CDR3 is TGTGCCAGCAGCTTAGATCGGGGGGATACCCAGTACTTC.

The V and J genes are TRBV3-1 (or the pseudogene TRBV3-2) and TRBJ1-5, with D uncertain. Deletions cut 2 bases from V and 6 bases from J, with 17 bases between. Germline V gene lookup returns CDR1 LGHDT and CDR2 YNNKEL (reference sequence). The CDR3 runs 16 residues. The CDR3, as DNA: TGTGCCAGCAGCCAACGGGGAGGGAGGGATAGTCAGCCCCAGCATTTT. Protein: CASSQRGGRDSQPQHF.

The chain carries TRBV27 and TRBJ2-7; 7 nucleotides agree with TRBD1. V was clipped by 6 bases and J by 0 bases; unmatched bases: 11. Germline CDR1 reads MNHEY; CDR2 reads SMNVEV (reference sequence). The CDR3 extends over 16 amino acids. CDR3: CASRPWGTVISYEQYF. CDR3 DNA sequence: TGTGCCAGCAGGCCCTGGGGGACAGTAATCTCCTACGAGCAGTACTTC.

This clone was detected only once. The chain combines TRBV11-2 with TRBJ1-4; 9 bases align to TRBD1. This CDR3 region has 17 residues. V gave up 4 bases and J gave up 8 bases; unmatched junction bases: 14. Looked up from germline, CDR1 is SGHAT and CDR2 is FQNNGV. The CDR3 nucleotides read TGTGCCAGCAGCTCACCGTACATCGACAGGGGGAAGGAAAAACTGTTTTTT. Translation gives CASSSPYIDRGKEKLFF.

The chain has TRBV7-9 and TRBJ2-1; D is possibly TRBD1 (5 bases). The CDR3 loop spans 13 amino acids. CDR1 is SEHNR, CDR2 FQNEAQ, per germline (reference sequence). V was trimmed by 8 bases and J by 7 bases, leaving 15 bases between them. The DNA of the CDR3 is TGTGCCAGCTTCCGGACCAAGGGGAATGAGCAGTTCTTC. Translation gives CASFRTKGNEQFF.

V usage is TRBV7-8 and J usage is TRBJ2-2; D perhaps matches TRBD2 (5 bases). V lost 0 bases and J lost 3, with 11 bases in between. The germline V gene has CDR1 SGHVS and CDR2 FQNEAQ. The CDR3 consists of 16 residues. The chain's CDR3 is CASSLAMAGYTGELFF. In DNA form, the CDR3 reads TGTGCCAGCAGCTTAGCGATGGCGGGCTACACCGGGGAGCTGTTTTTT.

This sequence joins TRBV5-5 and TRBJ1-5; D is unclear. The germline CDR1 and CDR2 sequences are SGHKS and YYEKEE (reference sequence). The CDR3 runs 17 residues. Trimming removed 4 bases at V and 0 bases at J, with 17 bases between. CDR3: CASSLAAGGSSNQPQHF. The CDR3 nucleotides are TGTGCCAGCAGCCTCGCGGCCGGTGGAAGTAGCAATCAGCCCCAGCATTTT.

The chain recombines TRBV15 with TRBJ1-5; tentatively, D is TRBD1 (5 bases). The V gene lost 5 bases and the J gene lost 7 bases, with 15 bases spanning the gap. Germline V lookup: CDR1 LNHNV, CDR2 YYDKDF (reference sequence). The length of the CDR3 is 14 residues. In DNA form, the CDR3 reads TGTGCCACCAGCGGGAGCGGGGGAGCACAGCCCCAGCATTTT. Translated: CATSGSGGAQPQHF.

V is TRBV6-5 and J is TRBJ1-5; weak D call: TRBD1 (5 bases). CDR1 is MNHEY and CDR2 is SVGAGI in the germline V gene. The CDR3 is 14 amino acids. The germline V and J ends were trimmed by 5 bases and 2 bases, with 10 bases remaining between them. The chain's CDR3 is CASSQTDGNQPQHF. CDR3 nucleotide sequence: TGTGCCAGCAGTCAGACAGATGGCAATCAGCCCCAGCATTTT.

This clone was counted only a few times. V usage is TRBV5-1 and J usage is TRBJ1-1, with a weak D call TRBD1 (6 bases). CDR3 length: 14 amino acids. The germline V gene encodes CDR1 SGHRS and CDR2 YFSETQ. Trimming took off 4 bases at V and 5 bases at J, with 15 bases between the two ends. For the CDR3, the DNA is TGCGCCAGCAGCCAACAGGGTTGGGGAACTGAAGCTTTCTTT. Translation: CASSQQGWGTEAFF.

The CDR3 protein is CASSPWGDRGFEQYF. The CDR3 DNA sequence: TGTGCCAGCAGCCCCTGGGGAGACAGGGGGTTTGAGCAGTACTTC. This chain connects TRBV27 to TRBJ2-7; 9 nucleotides agree with TRBD1. Germline V gives CDR1 MNHEY, CDR2 SMNVEV (reference sequence). CDR3 length equals 15 residues. V was pared by 6 bases and J by 7 bases, with 13 bases of the junction left unmatched.

CDR3 protein: CATSDHGSPGEQYF. The CDR3 nucleotides are TGTGCCACCAGTGATCACGGATCCCCAGGCGAGCAGTACTTC. V gene TRBV24-1 combines with J gene TRBJ2-7; D not certain. V was shortened by 3 bases and J by 6 bases, with 14 bases between the two germline ends. Germline assignment: CDR1 KGHDR and CDR2 SFDVKD. The CDR3 is 14 amino acids.

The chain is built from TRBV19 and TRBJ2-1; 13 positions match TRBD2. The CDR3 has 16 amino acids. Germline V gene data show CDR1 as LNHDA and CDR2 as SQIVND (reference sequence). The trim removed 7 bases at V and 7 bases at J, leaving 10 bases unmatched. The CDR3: CASTERLAGGRNEQFF. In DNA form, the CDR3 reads TGTGCCAGTACCGAACGACTAGCGGGGGGCCGAAATGAGCAGTTCTTC.

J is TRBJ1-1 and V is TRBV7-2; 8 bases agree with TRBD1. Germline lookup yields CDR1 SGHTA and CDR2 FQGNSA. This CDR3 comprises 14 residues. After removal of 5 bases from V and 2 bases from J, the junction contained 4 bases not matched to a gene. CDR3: CASSLDRVNTEAFF. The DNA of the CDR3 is TGTGCCAGCAGCCTGGACAGGGTAAACACTGAAGCTTTCTTT.

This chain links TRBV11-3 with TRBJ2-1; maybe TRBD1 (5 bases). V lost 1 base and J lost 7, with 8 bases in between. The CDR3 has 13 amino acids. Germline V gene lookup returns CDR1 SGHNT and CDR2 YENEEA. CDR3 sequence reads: CASSLGGRNEQFF. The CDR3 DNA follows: TGTGCCAGCAGCTTAGGGGGCCGTAATGAGCAGTTCTTC.

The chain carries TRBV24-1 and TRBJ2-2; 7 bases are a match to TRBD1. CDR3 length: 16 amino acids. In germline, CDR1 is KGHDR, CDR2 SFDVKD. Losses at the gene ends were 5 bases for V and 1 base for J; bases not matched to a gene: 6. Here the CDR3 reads CATSGPRTGNTGELFF. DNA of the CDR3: TGTGCCACCAGTGGTCCCCGGACAGGGAACACCGGGGAGCTGTTTTTT.